Following are 25 T cell receptor beta chains from one sample sequenced in a study of cytomegalovirus exposure and HLA in healthy donors. PCR involved 60 Vbeta and 13 Jbeta primers. Profiled with immunoSEQ multiplex PCR; TCRdb holds only in-frame clones, not every one. Altogether some 170,000 clones are present, approximately 80% being singletons, with the ten largest covering around a tenth. Sequences were obtained from PBMCs. The receptors come from a young man in good health and CMV-seropositive.

The chain combines TRBV18 with TRBJ1-2; the D gene is possibly TRBD1 (6 bases). Between the trimmed V and J ends, which lost 3 bases and 6 bases, there was a span of 8 bases. This CDR3 is built from 12 residues. The germline V gene encodes CDR1 KGHSH and CDR2 LQKENI. CDR3 sequence (DNA): TGTGCCAGCTCACCGGCAGGGGATGGCTACACCTTC. Its translation: CASSPAGDGYTF.

This chain uses TRBV9 with TRBJ2-3; TRBD2 matches at 10 bases. CDR1 and CDR2 (germline): SGDLS, YYNGEE. V was clipped by 4 bases and J by 5 bases; unmatched bases: 10. CDR3 size: 16 residues. CDR3 in DNA: TGTGCCAGCAGCTTCTCACTAGCGGGGAGGCAAGATACGCAGTATTTT. Translating gives CASSFSLAGRQDTQYF.

The chain recombines TRBV7-8 with TRBJ2-3, with D perhaps TRBD1 (6 bases). In germline, CDR1 is SGHVS, CDR2 FQNEAQ. Trimming stripped 2 bases from V and 2 bases from J, with 17 bases between. CDR3 length: 17 amino acids. CDR3 sequence: CASSLLLSDSFTDTQYF. CDR3 nucleotide sequence: TGTGCCAGCAGCTTACTCTTGTCGGACAGTTTCACAGATACGCAGTATTTT.

V usage is TRBV9 and J usage is TRBJ2-1, with 8 bases lining up with TRBD1. Trimming at V came to 4 bases and at J to 0 bases, leaving 3 bases not matched to a gene. Germline CDR1 reads SGDLS; CDR2 reads YYNGEE. The CDR3 loop spans 15 amino acids. The CDR3 loop reads CASSSTGVSYNEQFF. CDR3 nucleotides: TGTGCCAGCAGCTCGACAGGGGTCTCCTACAATGAGCAGTTCTTC.

J is TRBJ2-2 and V is TRBV27, with 8 bases that match TRBD2. V dropped 10 bases and J dropped 4; count of bases not matched to a gene: 8. The CDR3 is 14 residues long. From germline, CDR1 is MNHEY and CDR2 SMNVEV (reference sequence). This chain's CDR3 is CATGRAERTGELFF. The CDR3, as DNA: TGTGCCACCGGGAGGGCAGAGCGCACCGGGGAGCTGTTTTTT.

This clone has just a few counts. The rearrangement joins TRBV5-4 to TRBJ2-3; possibly TRBD2 for D (6 bases). Trimming cost V 6 bases and J 2 bases, with 16 bases left between them. Germline V gene lookup returns CDR1 SGHNT and CDR2 YYREEE (reference sequence). The CDR3 runs to 15 residues. In DNA form, the CDR3 reads TGTGCCAGCAAATTATCCGGGAGAACCACAGATACGCAGTATTTT. Amino acids: CASKLSGRTTDTQYF.

The genes are TRBV9 and TRBJ1-1; 9 nucleotides match TRBD1. The junction had 4 bases not matched to a gene; V was cut back by 3 bases and J by 1 base. Germline V gene data show CDR1 as SGDLS and CDR2 as YYNGEE. This CDR3 has 15 amino acids. The CDR3: CASSAPQGANTEAFF. The CDR3 nucleotides read TGTGCCAGCAGCGCGCCACAGGGGGCGAACACTGAAGCTTTCTTT.

The chain combines TRBV6-5 with TRBJ2-7; D is unresolved. The CDR3 has 15 residues. CDR1 and CDR2 from the germline V gene are MNHEY and SVGAGI. V was trimmed by 4 bases and J by 3 bases, leaving 16 bases between them. The CDR3 DNA reads as TGTGCCAGCAGTTCTCACTCCTCGAACTACTACGAGCAGTACTTC. Protein product: CASSSHSSNYYEQYF.

This clone has a single count. This chain uses TRBV15 with TRBJ1-5; a possible D gene is TRBD1 (6 bases). CDR1 is LNHNV and CDR2 is YYDKDF in the germline V gene (reference sequence). Trimming removed 0 bases from V and 4 bases from J, with 10 bases in between. The CDR3 spans 15 residues. As DNA, the CDR3 is TGTGCCACCAGCAGAGAGTCTCAGGGGAATCAGCCCCAGCATTTT. Its protein is CATSRESQGNQPQHF.

J is TRBJ1-5 and V is TRBV7-2, with D perhaps matching TRBD1 (6 bases). The length of the CDR3 is 15 residues. Germline loops: CDR1 SGHTA, CDR2 FQGNSA. V dropped 4 bases and J dropped 1 base, with 11 bases sitting between them. The CDR3 nucleotides are TGTGCCAGCAGCTACATGGACAGCAGCAATCAGCCCCAGCATTTT. It translates to CASSYMDSSNQPQHF. The full variable domain, completed using reference TRBV7-2 and TRBJ1-5, is GAGVSQSPSNKVTEKGKDVELRCDPISGHTALYWYRQSLGQGLEFLIYFQGNSAPDKSGLPSDRFSAERTGGSVSTLTIQRTQQEDSAVYLCASSYMDSSNQPQHFGDGTRLSIL.

V is TRBV7-9 and J is TRBJ1-4; 11 nucleotides agree with TRBD1. The V gene's germline CDR1 is SEHNR and CDR2 FQNEAQ (reference sequence). With 5 bases clipped from V and 4 bases from J, the junction kept 6 bases outside the gene matches. The CDR3 runs to 16 residues. The CDR3 coding sequence is TGTGCCAGCAGCCCAGGGGACAGGGGGAATAATGAAAAACTGTTTTTT. Its translation is CASSPGDRGNNEKLFF.

This clone was observed a few times. The chain links TRBV5-1 to TRBJ2-5; D unclear. The V and J ends lost 0 bases and 5 bases respectively, with 5 bases between them. This CDR3 spans 12 amino acids. The V gene's germline CDR1 is SGHRS and CDR2 YFSETQ. CDR3 nucleotide sequence: TGCGCCAGCAGCTTGGCCGTCGAGACCCAGTACTTC. Translating gives CASSLAVETQYF.

This clone was counted once. For the CDR3, the DNA is TGTGCCAGTAGTATCACCGGACTAGCGGCCTCCTACAATGAGCAGTTCTTC. Its translation is CASSITGLAASYNEQFF. The chain joins TRBV19 to TRBJ2-1; 10 bases are a match to TRBD2. Trimming cost V 3 bases and J 0 bases; bases outside gene matches: 5. This CDR3 region has 17 residues. Germline loops: CDR1 LNHDA, CDR2 SQIVND (reference sequence).

This sequence joins TRBV4-2 and TRBJ1-5; D not resolved. The CDR3 loop spans 14 amino acids. Per the germline V gene, CDR1 is LGHNA and CDR2 is YNFKEQ. V was clipped by 0 bases and J by 1 base, with 4 bases between them. The CDR3 DNA reads TGTGCCAGCAGCCAAGATCTGAGCAATCAGCCCCAGCATTTT. Its translation is CASSQDLSNQPQHF.

The chain combines TRBV5-4 with TRBJ2-7, with 7 bases identical to TRBD2. The CDR3 totals 16 residues. The germline CDR1 and CDR2 sequences are SGHNT and YYREEE (reference sequence). The J segment lost 2 bases and the V segment lost 4 bases, leaving 12 bases of the junction unmatched. The CDR3 bases are TGTGCCAGCAGCCCTCCCGGGGCTAGCGGAACCTACGAGCAGTACTTC. This encodes CASSPPGASGTYEQYF.

This clone was found once. An end of the junction does not agree with germline; a read error may underlie this. This sequence joins TRBV7-9 and TRBJ1-2, with D hard to call. Germline CDR1 and CDR2: SEHNR and FQNEAQ (reference sequence). The CDR3 is 15 residues long. CDR3 sequence: CSSSLPGLLGYGYTF. The CDR3 DNA reads TGTTCCAGCAGCCTCCCCGGACTGCTAGGCTATGGCTACACCTTC.

To note about this clone: The sample holds other DNA sequences that translate to the same CDR3. The gene calls are TRBV29-1 and TRBJ2-7, with 9 bases lining up with TRBD1. Germline CDR1 reads SQVTM; CDR2 reads ANQGSEA. The CDR3 runs to 15 residues. The junction had 11 bases not matched to a gene; V was cut back by 4 bases and J by 4 bases. This CDR3 is CSVVLEDRGIYEQYF. The CDR3 nucleotides are TGCAGCGTTGTTTTGGAGGACAGGGGAATATACGAGCAGTACTTC.

J is TRBJ2-1 and V is TRBV19, with 8 positions matching TRBD1. V lost 4 bases to trimming and J lost 7 bases; unmatched junction nucleotides: 9. The CDR3 has 15 residues. Germline loops: CDR1 LNHDA, CDR2 SQIVND (reference sequence). This chain's CDR3 is CASSTTGATRNEQFF. The CDR3 coding sequence is TGTGCCAGTAGTACGACAGGGGCTACGAGAAATGAGCAGTTCTTC.

The chain couples TRBV5-1 to TRBJ2-3, with 14 bases matching TRBD2. J was trimmed by 4 bases and V by 5 bases; bases with no gene match: 6. The CDR3 is 16 residues long. CDR1 is SGHRS, CDR2 YFSETQ, per germline. The CDR3 loop is CASSPGLAGEADTQYF. CDR3 coding DNA: TGCGCCAGCAGTCCGGGACTAGCGGGAGAGGCAGATACGCAGTATTTT.

This clone was seen only a few times. DNA of the CDR3: TGTGCCAGCAAGTCGACCAGGGGGCGAAAAGAAAAACTGTTTTTT. This codes for CASKSTRGRKEKLFF. This rearrangement joins TRBV27 to TRBJ1-4; TRBD1 aligns across 8 bases. J was trimmed by 8 bases and V by 7 bases; bases with no gene match: 12. This CDR3 contains 15 residues. Per the germline V gene, CDR1 is MNHEY and CDR2 is SMNVEV (reference sequence).

The V call is TRBV6-5, the J call TRBJ2-7; TRBD1 aligns across 7 bases. The trim removed 1 base at V and 5 bases at J, leaving 2 bases unmatched. Germline CDR1 is MNHEY and CDR2 is SVGAGI. The CDR3 totals 13 residues. The CDR3 coding sequence is TGTGCCAGCAGTTACTTCGGACAGGACGAGCAGTACTTC. Translating gives CASSYFGQDEQYF.

The chain uses TRBV7-2 and TRBJ2-6; D gene ambiguous. Germline V gives CDR1 SGHTA, CDR2 FQGNSA. The CDR3 loop spans 15 amino acids. Trimming removed 3 bases from V and 4 bases from J, with 10 bases in between. The CDR3: CASSFQVVGANVLTF. CDR3 nucleotide sequence: TGTGCCAGCAGCTTCCAGGTAGTAGGGGCCAACGTCCTGACTTTC. The whole variable domain, filled in from reference TRBV7-2 and TRBJ2-6, reads GAGVSQSPSNKVTEKGKDVELRCDPISGHTALYWYRQSLGQGLEFLIYFQGNSAPDKSGLPSDRFSAERTGGSVSTLTIQRTQQEDSAVYLCASSFQVVGANVLTFGAGSRLTVL.

The rearrangement uses TRBV4-1 and TRBJ2-1; TRBD1 is a possible D gene (7 bases). This CDR3 region has 17 residues. V was trimmed by 0 bases and J by 12 bases, leaving 24 bases between them. The V gene's germline CDR1 is MGHRA and CDR2 YSYEKL. CDR3 amino acids: CASSQDLLSGRPGGQFF. CDR3 nucleotide sequence: TGCGCCAGCAGCCAAGATTTGTTATCCGGGAGACCAGGGGGGCAGTTCTTC.

V gene TRBV7-9 combines with J gene TRBJ2-1; 15 positions agree with TRBD2. Germline-derived CDR1 and CDR2 are SEHNR and FQNEAQ (reference sequence). J lost 6 bases, V lost 5 bases, and 2 bases had no gene match. The CDR3 extends over 15 amino acids. The CDR3 is CASSTGLAGGNEQFF. The CDR3 DNA reads as TGTGCCAGCAGCACGGGACTAGCGGGAGGCAATGAGCAGTTCTTC.

The CDR3 DNA reads as TGTGCCAGCACCCTCGGACAGAACACTGAAGCTTTCTTT. Its protein is CASTLGQNTEAFF. The V and J genes are TRBV5-6 and TRBJ1-1; D perhaps matches TRBD1 (5 bases). The germline V gene has CDR1 SGHDT and CDR2 YYEEEE. V lost 6 bases to trimming and J lost 1 base, with 10 bases between them. This CDR3 is built from 13 residues.